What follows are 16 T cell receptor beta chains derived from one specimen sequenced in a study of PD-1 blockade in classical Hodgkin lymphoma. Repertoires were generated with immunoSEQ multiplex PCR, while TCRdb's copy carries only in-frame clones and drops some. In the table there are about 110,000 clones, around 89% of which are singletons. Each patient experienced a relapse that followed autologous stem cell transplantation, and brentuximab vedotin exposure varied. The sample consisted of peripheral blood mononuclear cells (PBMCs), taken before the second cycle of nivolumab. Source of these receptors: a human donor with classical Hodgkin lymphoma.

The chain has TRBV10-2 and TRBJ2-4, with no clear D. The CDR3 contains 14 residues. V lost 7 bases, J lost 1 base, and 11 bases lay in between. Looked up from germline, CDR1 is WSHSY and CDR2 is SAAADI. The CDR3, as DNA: TGCGCCAGCAAGACTCCTGGGGCCAAAAACATTCAGTACTTC. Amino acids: CASKTPGAKNIQYF.

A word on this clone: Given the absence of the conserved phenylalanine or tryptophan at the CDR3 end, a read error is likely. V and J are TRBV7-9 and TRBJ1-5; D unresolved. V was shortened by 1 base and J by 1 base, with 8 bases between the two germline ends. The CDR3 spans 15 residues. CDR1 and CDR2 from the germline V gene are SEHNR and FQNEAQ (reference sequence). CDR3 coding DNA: TGTGCCAGCAGCTTAGGGAGGGTAAGCAATCAGCCCCAGCATCTT. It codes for CASSLGRVSNQPQHL.

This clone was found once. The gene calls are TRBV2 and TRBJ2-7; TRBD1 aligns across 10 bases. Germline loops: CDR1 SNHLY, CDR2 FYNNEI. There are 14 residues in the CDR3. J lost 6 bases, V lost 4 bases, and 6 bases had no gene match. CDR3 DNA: TGTGCCAGCAGTGGACAGGGGGCGTTAGGCGAGCAGTACTTC. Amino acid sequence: CASSGQGALGEQYF. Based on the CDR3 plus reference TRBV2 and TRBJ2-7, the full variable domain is EPEVTQTPSHQVTQMGQEVILRCVPISNHLYFYWYRQILGQKVEFLVSFYNNEISEKSEIFDDQFSVERPDGSNFTLKIRSTKLEDSAMYFCASSGQGALGEQYFGPGTRLTVT.

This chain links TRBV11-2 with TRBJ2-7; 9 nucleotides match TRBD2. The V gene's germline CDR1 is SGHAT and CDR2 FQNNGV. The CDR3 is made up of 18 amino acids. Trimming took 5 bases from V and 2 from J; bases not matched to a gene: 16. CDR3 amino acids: CASSHVRGGRGLPYEQYF. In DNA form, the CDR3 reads TGTGCCAGCAGCCACGTTAGGGGCGGGAGGGGTCTTCCCTACGAGCAGTACTTC.

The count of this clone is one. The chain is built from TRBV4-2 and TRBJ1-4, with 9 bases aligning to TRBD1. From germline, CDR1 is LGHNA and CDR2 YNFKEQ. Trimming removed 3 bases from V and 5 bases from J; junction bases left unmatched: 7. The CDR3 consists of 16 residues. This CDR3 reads CASSHSKTGGNEKLFF. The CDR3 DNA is TGTGCCAGCAGCCATTCAAAGACAGGGGGAAATGAAAAACTGTTTTTT.

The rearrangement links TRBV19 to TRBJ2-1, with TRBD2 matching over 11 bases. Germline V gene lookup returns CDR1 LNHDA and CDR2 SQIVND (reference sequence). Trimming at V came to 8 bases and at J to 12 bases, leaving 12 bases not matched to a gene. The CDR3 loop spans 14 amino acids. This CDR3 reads CASLNLGLADGQFF. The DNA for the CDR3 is TGTGCCAGTCTTAATTTGGGACTAGCGGATGGGCAGTTCTTC.

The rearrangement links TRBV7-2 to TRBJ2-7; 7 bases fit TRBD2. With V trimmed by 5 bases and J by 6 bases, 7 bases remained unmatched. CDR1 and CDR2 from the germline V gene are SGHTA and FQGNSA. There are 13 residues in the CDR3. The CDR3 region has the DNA TGTGCCAGCAGCACCTCGACTAGCTCCGAGCAGTACTTC. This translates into CASSTSTSSEQYF. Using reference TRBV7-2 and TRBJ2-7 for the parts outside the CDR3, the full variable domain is GAGVSQSPSNKVTEKGKDVELRCDPISGHTALYWYRQSLGQGLEFLIYFQGNSAPDKSGLPSDRFSAERTGGSVSTLTIQRTQQEDSAVYLCASSTSTSSEQYFGPGTRLTVT.

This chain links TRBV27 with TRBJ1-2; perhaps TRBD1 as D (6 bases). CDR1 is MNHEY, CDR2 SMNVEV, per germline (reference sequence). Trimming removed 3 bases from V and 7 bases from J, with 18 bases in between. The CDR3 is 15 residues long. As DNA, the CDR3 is TGTGCCAGCAGTTTTAATCCCCAGGGGCTCATTGGCTACACCTTC. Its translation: CASSFNPQGLIGYTF.

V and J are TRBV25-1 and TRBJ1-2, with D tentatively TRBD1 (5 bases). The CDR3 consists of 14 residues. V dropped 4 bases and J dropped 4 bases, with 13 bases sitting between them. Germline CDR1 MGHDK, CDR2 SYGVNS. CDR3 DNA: TGTGCCAGCAGTGTTAGCCAGGGCTCCTATGGCTACACCTTC. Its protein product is CASSVSQGSYGYTF.

The DNA for the CDR3 is TGTGCCAGCACCCCGAGGGGGGGGGAGGTCTCCGGGGAGCTGTTTTTT. Translating it yields CASTPRGGEVSGELFF. The chain recombines TRBV27 with TRBJ2-2; weak D call: TRBD2 (7 bases). Deletions cut 7 bases from V and 6 bases from J, with 21 bases between. The germline V gene encodes CDR1 MNHEY and CDR2 SMNVEV (reference sequence). The CDR3 is 16 residues long.

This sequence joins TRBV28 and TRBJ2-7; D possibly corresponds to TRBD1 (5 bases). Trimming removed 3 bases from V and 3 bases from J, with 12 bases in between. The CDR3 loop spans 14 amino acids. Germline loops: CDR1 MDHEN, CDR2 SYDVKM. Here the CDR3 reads CASSFQGRDYEQYF. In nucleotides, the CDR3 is TGTGCCAGCAGTTTTCAGGGCAGAGACTACGAGCAGTACTTC.

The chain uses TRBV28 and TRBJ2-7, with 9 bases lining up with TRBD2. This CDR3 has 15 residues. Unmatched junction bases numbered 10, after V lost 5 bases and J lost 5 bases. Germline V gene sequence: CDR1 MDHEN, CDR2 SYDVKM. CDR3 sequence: CASSQEVAGANEQYF. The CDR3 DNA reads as TGTGCCAGCAGTCAGGAGGTAGCGGGAGCCAACGAGCAGTACTTC.

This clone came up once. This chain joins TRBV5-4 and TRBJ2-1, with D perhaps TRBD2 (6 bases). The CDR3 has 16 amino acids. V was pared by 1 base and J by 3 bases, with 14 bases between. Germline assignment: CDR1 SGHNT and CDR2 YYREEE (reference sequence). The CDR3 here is CASSLRRDSIYNEQFF. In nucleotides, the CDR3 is TGTGCCAGCAGCTTGAGGCGGGACTCGATCTACAATGAGCAGTTCTTC.

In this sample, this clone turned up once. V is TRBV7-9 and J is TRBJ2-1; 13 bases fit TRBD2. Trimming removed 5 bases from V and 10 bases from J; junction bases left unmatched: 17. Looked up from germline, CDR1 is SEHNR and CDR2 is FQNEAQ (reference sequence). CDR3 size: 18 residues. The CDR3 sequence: CASSLRGPGTSGKGEQFF. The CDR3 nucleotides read TGTGCCAGCAGCCTAAGGGGCCCCGGGACTAGCGGGAAGGGGGAGCAGTTCTTC.

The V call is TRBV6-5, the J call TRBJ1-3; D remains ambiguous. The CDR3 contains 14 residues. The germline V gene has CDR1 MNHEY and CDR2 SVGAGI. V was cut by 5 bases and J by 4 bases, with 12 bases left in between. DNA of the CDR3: TGTGCCAGCAGTAAAAACTGGAGGGGAAACACCATATATTTT. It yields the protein CASSKNWRGNTIYF.

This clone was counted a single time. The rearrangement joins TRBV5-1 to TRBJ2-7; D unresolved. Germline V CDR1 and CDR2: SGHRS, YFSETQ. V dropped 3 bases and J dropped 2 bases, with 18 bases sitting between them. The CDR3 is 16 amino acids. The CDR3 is CASSSSGSSGTYEQYF. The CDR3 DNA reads TGCGCCAGCAGCTCCTCCGGGTCCTCCGGCACCTACGAGCAGTACTTC.